This T cell receptor (beta chain) was retrieved from a study of beta chain features in type 1 diabetes. Study at large: Regarding age, gender and cell yields, patients proved similar to healthy donors. Whole-study results and caveats: Cells with high TCR expression could be over-represented by cDNA sequencing.

A note on this clone: Its cognate antigen is unknown.

Every isolated RNA sample was fully reverse transcribed, so sequencing captured expressed TCRB transcripts. Sequencing used immunoSEQ multiplex PCR; TCRdb keeps in-frame clones, though not all of them. Of some 360,000 clones in the sample, 15% to 20% were seen once. A sort by CD45RO/CCR7/CD25/CD127/CD95/CD27 yielded CD4+ naive, central memory, regulatory and stem cell-like memory cells. Sorted populations all exceeded 95% purity. The clonotype comes from a woman younger than 30 in good health. Sequencing was performed on naive CD4+ T cells from blood.

CDR3 DNA: TGTGCCAGCAGTTCCGGACAGGGTATGGGCACAGATACGCAGTATTTT. Amino acids: CASSSGQGMGTDTQYF. The chain carries TRBV27 and TRBJ2-3; 8 nucleotides match TRBD1. This CDR3 contains 16 residues. The germline CDR1 and CDR2 sequences are MNHEY and SMNVEV (reference sequence). J was trimmed by 1 base and V by 4 bases; bases with no gene match: 7.